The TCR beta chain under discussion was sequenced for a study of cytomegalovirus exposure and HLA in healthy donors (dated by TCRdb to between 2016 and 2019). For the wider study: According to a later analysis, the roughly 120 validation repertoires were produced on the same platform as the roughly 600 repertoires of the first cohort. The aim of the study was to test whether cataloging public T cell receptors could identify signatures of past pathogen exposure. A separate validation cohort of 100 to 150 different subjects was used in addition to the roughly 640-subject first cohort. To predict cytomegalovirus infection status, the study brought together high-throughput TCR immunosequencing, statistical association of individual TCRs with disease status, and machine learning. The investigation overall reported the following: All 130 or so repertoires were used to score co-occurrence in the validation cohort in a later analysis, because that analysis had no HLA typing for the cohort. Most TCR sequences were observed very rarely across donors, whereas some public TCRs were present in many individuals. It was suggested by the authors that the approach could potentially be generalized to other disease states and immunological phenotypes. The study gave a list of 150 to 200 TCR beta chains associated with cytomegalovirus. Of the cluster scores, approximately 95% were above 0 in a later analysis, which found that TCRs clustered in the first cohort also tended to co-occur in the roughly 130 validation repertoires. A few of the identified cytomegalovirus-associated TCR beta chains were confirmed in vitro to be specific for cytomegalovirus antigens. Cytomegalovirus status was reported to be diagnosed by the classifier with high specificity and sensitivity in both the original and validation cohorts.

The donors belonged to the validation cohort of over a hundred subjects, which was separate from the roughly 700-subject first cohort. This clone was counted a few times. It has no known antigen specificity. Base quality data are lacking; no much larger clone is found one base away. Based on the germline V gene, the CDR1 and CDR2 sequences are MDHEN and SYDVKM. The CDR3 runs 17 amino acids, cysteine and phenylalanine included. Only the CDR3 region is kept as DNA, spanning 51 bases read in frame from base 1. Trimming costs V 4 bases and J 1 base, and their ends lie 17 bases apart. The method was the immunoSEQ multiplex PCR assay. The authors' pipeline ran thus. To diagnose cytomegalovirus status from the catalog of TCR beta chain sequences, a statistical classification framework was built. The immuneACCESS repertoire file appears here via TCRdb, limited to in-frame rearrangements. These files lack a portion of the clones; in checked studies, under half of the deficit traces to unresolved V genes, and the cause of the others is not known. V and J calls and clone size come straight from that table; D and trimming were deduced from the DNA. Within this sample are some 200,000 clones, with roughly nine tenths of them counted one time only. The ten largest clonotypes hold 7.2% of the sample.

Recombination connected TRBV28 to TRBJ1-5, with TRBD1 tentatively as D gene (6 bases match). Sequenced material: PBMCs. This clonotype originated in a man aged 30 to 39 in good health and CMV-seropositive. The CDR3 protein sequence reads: CASSSPQGLRSNQPQHF. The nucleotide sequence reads TGTGCCAGCAGTTCCCCCCAGGGGCTCCGCAGCAATCAGCCCCAGCATTTT.